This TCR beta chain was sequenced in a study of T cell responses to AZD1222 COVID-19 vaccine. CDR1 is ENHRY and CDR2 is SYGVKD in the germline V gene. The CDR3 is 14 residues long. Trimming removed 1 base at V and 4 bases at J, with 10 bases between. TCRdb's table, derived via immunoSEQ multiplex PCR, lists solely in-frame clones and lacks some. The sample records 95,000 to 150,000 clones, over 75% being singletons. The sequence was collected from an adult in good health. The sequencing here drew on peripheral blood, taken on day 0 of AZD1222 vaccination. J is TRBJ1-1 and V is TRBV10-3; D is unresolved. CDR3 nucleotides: TGTGCCATCAGTGAGTGGCAATCGGGCACTGAAGCTTTCTTT. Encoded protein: CAISEWQSGTEAFF.